One and the same sample provided the 24 T cell receptor beta chains below, sequenced in a study of T cell clonality in common variable immunodeficiency. Measured with immunoSEQ multiplex PCR; TCRdb has only the in-frame clones, and not every one. Listed for the sample are tens of thousands of clones, none seen a single time. Material: peripheral blood mononuclear cells. These receptors were collected from a person between 18 and 75 years old in good health.

This clone was seen repeatedly, ten times or more. The read comes to an end 3 residues before the CDR3 does, leaving the germline J gene to fill in the end. V usage is TRBV13 and J usage is TRBJ2-2, with 7 bases fitting TRBD2. CDR3 size: 13 residues. J gave up 7 bases and V 11 bases, and 10 bases lay outside the gene matches. Germline CDR1 PRHDT, CDR2 FYEKMQ (reference sequence). The DNA read from the CDR3 is TGTGCCGGCCAGAGCGGGAATGGCGGGGAG. It translates to CAGQSGNGGE. The whole CDR3 reads CAGQSGNGGELFF. Combining the CDR3 with reference TRBV13 and TRBJ2-2 gives the whole variable domain AAGVIQSPRHLIKEKRETATLKCYPIPRHDTVYWYQQGPGQDPQFLISFYEKMQSDKGSIPDRFSAQQFSDYHSELNMSSLELGDSALYFCAGQSGNGGELFFGEGSRLTVL.

This clone showed up many times. CDR3 DNA, as far as it was read: TGCGCCAGCAGCTTCGGGGGGCTAGCGACCTCCGGGGATACG. Translation: CASSFGGLATSGDT. The entire CDR3 protein is CASSFGGLATSGDTQYF. The J gene is TRBJ2-3, the V gene TRBV5-1, with D perhaps matching TRBD2 (7 bases). The read ends 3 residues before the CDR3 terminus; that terminus is restored from the germline J gene. CDR1 SGHRS and CDR2 YFSETQ come from the germline V gene. This CDR3 has 17 amino acids. Trimming took off 2 bases at V and 6 bases at J, with 22 bases between the two ends.

This clone has a count of ten or more. Coverage ceases 3 residues before the CDR3 finishes, and the germline J gene fills in the end. The V gene is TRBV19, the J gene TRBJ2-3; D uncertain. This CDR3 has 14 residues. The germline V and J ends were trimmed by 7 bases and 0 bases, with 11 bases remaining between them. Germline V gene data show CDR1 as LNHDA and CDR2 as SQIVND (reference sequence). The CDR3 here is CASKVGASTDTQYF. The sequenced part of the CDR3 DNA is TGTGCCAGTAAGGTGGGCGCTAGCACAGATACG.

This clone was detected only a few times. The read is 3 residues too short to cover the CDR3 end, so that end is filled in from the germline J gene. The rearrangement uses TRBV29-1 and TRBJ2-1, with TRBD1 identical over 7 bases. Germline values: CDR1 SQVTM, CDR2 ANQGSEA. The CDR3 sequence is 19 residues long. V shed 7 bases, J shed 0 bases, and the junction held 21 bases outside the gene matches. The CDR3 region is CSARDRMLAGFSSYNEQFF. CDR3 DNA, as far as it was read: TGCAGCGCGAGGGACAGAATGCTCGCCGGTTTCAGCTCCTACAATGAG.

This clone was counted ten times or more. Read data end 3 residues before the CDR3 end; the end is taken from the germline J gene. V usage is TRBV11-2 and J usage is TRBJ2-2; D is possibly TRBD2 (6 bases). The CDR3 spans 15 residues. The V gene lost 3 bases and the J gene lost 1 base, with 9 bases spanning the gap. Germline loops: CDR1 SGHAT, CDR2 FQNNGV. Incomplete CDR3 DNA: TGTGCCAGCAGCTTTGCGGGAATGAACACCGGGGAG. The encoded protein is CASSFAGMNTGE. The entire CDR3 sequence reads CASSFAGMNTGELFF.

This clone was seen a handful of times. The read terminates 3 residues ahead of where the CDR3 ends, so the germline J gene completes it. The chain links TRBV11-2 to TRBJ2-7; 7 nucleotides match TRBD2. The CDR3 runs to 12 residues. Germline assignment: CDR1 SGHAT and CDR2 FQNNGV. V shed 5 bases, J shed 4 bases, and the junction held 2 bases outside the gene matches. The CDR3 protein is CASSRGVYEQYF. The covered CDR3 bases are TGTGCCAGCAGCCGGGGGGTGTACGAG.

At least ten counts were recorded for this clone. The read finishes 3 residues shy of the CDR3 end, and the germline J gene is used to complete it. The J gene is TRBJ2-7, the V gene TRBV20-1; 7 bases line up with TRBD2. Trimming removed 4 bases from V and 2 bases from J; junction bases left unmatched: 11. Germline CDR1 is DFQATT and CDR2 is SNEGSKA (reference sequence). The CDR3 length is 15 residues. The covered CDR3 bases are TGCAGTGCTACCTGGCCAGGACTAGAAGCCTACGAG. Residues: CSATWPGLEAYE. The complete CDR3 reads CSATWPGLEAYEQYF.

This clone was found many times. The observed sequence ends 3 residues before the CDR3 terminus, with the missing tail filled in from the germline J gene. The chain links TRBV19 to TRBJ2-5, with 9 positions matching TRBD2. The CDR3 extends over 14 amino acids. CDR1 is LNHDA, CDR2 SQIVND, per germline (reference sequence). V shed 4 bases, J shed 1 base, and the junction held 1 base outside the gene matches. The CDR3 spells CASSSGGAQETQYF. The covered CDR3 bases are TGTGCCAGTAGTAGCGGGGGGGCCCAAGAGACC.

This clone was seen many times. Read sequence stops 3 residues before the CDR3 end, and the germline J gene provides the missing end. The chain is built from TRBV6-1 and TRBJ1-5; possible D gene TRBD1, 5 bases. This CDR3 is 16 amino acids long. The germline V gene has CDR1 MNHNS and CDR2 SASEGT. V was clipped by 2 bases and J by 0 bases, with 11 bases between them. The sequenced part of the CDR3 DNA is TGTGCCAGCAGTGAACGTCGACAGAATAGCAATCAGCCC. It codes for CASSERRQNSNQP. The complete CDR3 protein is CASSERRQNSNQPQHF.

At least ten counts were recorded for this clone. The CDR3 end lies 3 residues beyond the end of the read and is filled in from the germline J gene. This chain joins TRBV6-2 or TRBV6-3 and TRBJ2-1; D not certain. This CDR3 has 11 residues. Trimming shortened V by 7 bases and J by 5 bases, and 6 bases separated the two germline ends. The germline gives CDR1 MNHEY, CDR2 SVGEGT. The part of the CDR3 DNA that was read is TGTGCCAGCAATAGCCACAATGAG. As protein: CASNSHNE. The CDR3 in its entirety is CASNSHNEQFF.

This clone was seen repeatedly, ten times or more. The sequence runs out 3 residues before the end of the CDR3; the remainder is reconstructed from the germline J gene. The chain links TRBV12-3 or TRBV12-4 to TRBJ2-5, with 7 bases lining up with TRBD1. The trim removed 5 bases at V and 2 bases at J, leaving 5 bases unmatched. The CDR3 covers 14 residues. The part of the CDR3 DNA that was read is TGTGCCAGCAGTAAGCGACAGGGTCAAGAGACC. Translating gives CASSKRQGQET. In full, the CDR3 reads CASSKRQGQETQYF.

This clone has just a few counts. The DNA ends 3 residues before the CDR3 does, and the rest of the CDR3 is filled in from the germline J gene. The sample contains more than one DNA sequence encoding this CDR3. V usage is TRBV20-1 and J usage is TRBJ2-7, with 7 bases aligning to TRBD1. Germline V gene sequence: CDR1 DFQATT, CDR2 SNEGSKA (reference sequence). Trimming at V came to 2 bases and at J to 4 bases, leaving 11 bases not matched to a gene. The CDR3 covers 15 residues. The DNA read from the CDR3 is TGCAGTGCTAGATCACGGCAGGGGGTAGGGTACGAG. The encoded protein is CSARSRQGVGYE. The complete CDR3 sequence is CSARSRQGVGYEQYF.

The table lists this clone with many counts. From the germline J gene comes the end of the CDR3, since the read stops 3 residues before it. The chain couples TRBV5-1 to TRBJ2-2; D ambiguous. CDR1 and CDR2 from the germline V gene are SGHRS and YFSETQ. CDR3 length equals 16 residues. The ends were cut back, 0 bases at V and 6 bases at J, with 15 bases in the middle. The CDR3 loop reads CASSLATSRMSGELFF. The CDR3 bases that were read are TGCGCCAGCAGCTTGGCCACATCCAGGATGTCCGGGGAG. Supplemented by reference TRBV5-1 and TRBJ2-2, the full variable domain reads KAGVTQTPRYLIKTRGQQVTLSCSPISGHRSVSWYQQTPGQGLQFLFEYFSETQRNKGNFPGRFSGRQFSNSRSEMNVSTLELGDSALYLCASSLATSRMSGELFFGEGSRLTVL.

This clone appeared many times. The read ends 3 residues before the CDR3 terminus; that terminus is restored from the germline J gene. V usage is TRBV2 and J usage is TRBJ2-5, with TRBD2 identical over 11 bases. Germline lookup yields CDR1 SNHLY and CDR2 FYNNEI. The CDR3 extends over 15 amino acids. Germline trimming cut 6 bases from V and 4 bases from J; bases unmatched to any gene: 7. CDR3 in amino acids: CASRISGRAAETQYF. The CDR3 bases that were read are TGTGCCAGCAGAATTAGCGGGAGGGCCGCAGAGACC.

This clone was counted at least ten times. The sequenced fragment ends 3 residues before the CDR3 boundary, so the rest is inferred from the germline J gene. V usage is TRBV19 and J usage is TRBJ1-6, with D possibly being TRBD1 (6 bases). This CDR3 is 16 amino acids long. The V gene lost 5 bases and the J gene lost 6 bases, with 17 bases spanning the gap. CDR1 and CDR2 from the germline V gene are LNHDA and SQIVND (reference sequence). CDR3 in amino acids: CASSPLRGRSNSPLHF. The part of the CDR3 DNA that was read is TGTGCCAGTAGTCCCCTGAGGGGGAGATCTAATTCACCC.

There are many counts of this clone. The CDR3 end is not reached by the read, which stops 3 residues before it; the germline J gene fills it in. The genes are TRBV5-1 and TRBJ2-7; tentative D call: TRBD1 (6 bases). Trimming took off 3 bases at V and 2 bases at J, with 15 bases between the two ends. Germline values: CDR1 SGHRS, CDR2 YFSETQ. The CDR3 has 15 residues. CDR3: CASSSLAGVAYEQYF. The CDR3 bases that were read are TGCGCCAGCAGCTCCTTGGCAGGGGTCGCCTACGAG.

This clone has at least ten counts. The observed sequence ends 3 residues before the CDR3 terminus, with the missing tail filled in from the germline J gene. The chain joins TRBV12-3 or TRBV12-4 to TRBJ2-3; D remains unclear. Trimming left V 2 bases short and J 4 bases short, with 10 bases between. The CDR3 runs to 14 residues. The sequenced part of the CDR3 DNA is TGTGCCAGCAGTTTATCGTCCCGGGCAGATACG. Protein: CASSLSSRADT. The whole CDR3 protein reads CASSLSSRADTQYF.

This clone was detected ten times or more. Sequencing ends 3 residues short of the CDR3 end; the germline J gene provides the rest. The gene calls are TRBV19 and TRBJ2-3; 7 nucleotides line up with TRBD2. CDR3 length: 16 amino acids. Looked up from germline, CDR1 is LNHDA and CDR2 is SQIVND (reference sequence). V shed 5 bases, J shed 4 bases, and the junction held 12 bases outside the gene matches. Incomplete CDR3 DNA: TGTGCCAGTAGTGGCGACTGGCGGGAGACCGCAGATACG. Its protein product is CASSGDWRETADT. The whole CDR3 protein is CASSGDWRETADTQYF. The complete variable domain, with remaining parts taken from reference TRBV19 and TRBJ2-3, reads DGGITQSPKYLFRKEGQNVTLSCEQNLNHDAMYWYRQDPGQGLRLIYYSQIVNDFQKGDIAEGYSVSREKKESFPLTVTSAQKNPTAFYLCASSGDWRETADTQYFGPGTRLTVL.

The table lists this clone with many counts. The CDR3 goes on 3 residues after the read ends, and that part is filled in from the germline J gene. The rearrangement joins TRBV6-1 to TRBJ1-2; 10 bases match TRBD1. Unmatched junction bases numbered 5, after V lost 4 bases and J lost 3 bases. The germline V gene encodes CDR1 MNHNS and CDR2 SASEGT. The CDR3 length is 15 residues. The CDR3 sequence: CASSGPGTGDYGYTF. The DNA read from the CDR3 is TGTGCCAGCAGTGGTCCCGGGACAGGGGACTATGGC.

This clone was picked up many times. The CDR3 protein is CASSQANAGYTGELFF. The CDR3 DNA, read in part, is TGTGCCAGCTCACAGGCGAATGCGGGCTATACCGGGGAG. V is TRBV18 and J is TRBJ2-2, with D possibly being TRBD2 (5 bases). The read halts 3 residues ahead of the CDR3 end, with the missing end drawn from the germline J gene. Trimming took 4 bases from V and 5 from J, leaving 17 bases between them. CDR1 is KGHSH, CDR2 LQKENI, per germline. The CDR3 spans 16 residues.

This clone has ten or more counts. The read ends 3 residues shy of where the CDR3 ends; the end is completed using the germline J gene. The V and J genes are TRBV6-2 or TRBV6-3 and TRBJ1-5, with a weak D call TRBD1 (5 bases). The CDR3 length is 14 residues. Trimming stripped 6 bases from V and 3 bases from J, with 12 bases between. Germline values: CDR1 MNHEY, CDR2 SVGEGT. CDR3 DNA (partial): TGTGCCAGCAGCCCTTGGGGCCCCAATCAGCCC. This translates into CASSPWGPNQP. The whole CDR3 sequence is CASSPWGPNQPQHF.

This clone showed up many times. The read stops 3 residues short of the end of the CDR3; the missing end is completed from the germline J gene. The V gene is TRBV5-1, the J gene TRBJ2-2; 11 nucleotides match TRBD1. V lost 1 base, J lost 7 bases, and 9 bases stayed unmatched. There are 17 residues in the CDR3. Germline V gene data show CDR1 as SGHRS and CDR2 as YFSETQ. CDR3 DNA, as far as it was read: TGCGCCAGCAGCTTGATCGGGACAGGGGGAGCGAACGGGGAG. Encoded protein: CASSLIGTGGANGE. The complete CDR3 sequence is CASSLIGTGGANGELFF.

There are many counts of this clone. Read data end 3 residues before the CDR3 end; the end is taken from the germline J gene. The chain is built from TRBV28 and TRBJ2-7, with D uncertain. Germline V gene data show CDR1 as MDHEN and CDR2 as SYDVKM. Trimming took off 3 bases at V and 0 bases at J, with 21 bases between the two ends. The CDR3 has 18 residues. CDR3 loop: CASSLKVNSFLTSYEQYF. Partial CDR3 DNA: TGTGCCAGCAGTTTGAAAGTGAACAGCTTTTTAACCTCCTACGAG.

In this sample, this clone turned up a few times. The CDR3 end lies 3 residues beyond the end of the read and is filled in from the germline J gene. The chain joins TRBV7-6 to TRBJ1-3, with D possibly being TRBD1 (6 bases). The CDR3 length is 18 residues. CDR1 and CDR2 from the germline V gene are SGHVS and FNYEAQ. The germline V and J ends were trimmed by 1 base and 4 bases, with 20 bases remaining between them. Incomplete CDR3 DNA: TGTGCCAGCAGCTTAGGAGGTACAGGGCCGGTCCGCGGAAACACC. Its protein product is CASSLGGTGPVRGNT. The full CDR3 sequence reads CASSLGGTGPVRGNTIYF.